Presented here are 10 T cell receptor beta chains from one specimen sequenced in a study of T cell repertoires in cytomegalovirus infection. In TCRdb, the reads were re-called with MiXCR into one record per CDR3 protein. The sample contains tens of thousands of distinct CDR3 sequences, around 23% of which appear only once. Antigens of these TCRs are unknown. Sequences were derived from CD8+ T cells from cultured PBMCs, sampled from culture after CMV antigen stimulation. The receptors derive from a human donor in good health (CMV status not recorded). Some clones in this sample may be carry-over from other donors' samples.

This clonotype showed up just a few times. The chain has TRBV7-3 and TRBJ2-1; D not resolved. Germline V gives CDR1 SGHTA, CDR2 FQGTGA. The CDR3 spans 15 residues. V was shortened by 5 bases and J by 0 bases, with 11 bases between the two germline ends. CDR3 protein: CASSPTLGSYNEQFF. CDR3 coding DNA: TGTGCCAGCAGCCCAACTCTGGGCTCCTACAATGAGCAGTTCTTC.

This clonotype was seen a few times. V is TRBV29-1 and J is TRBJ2-7; 10 nucleotides match TRBD1. The germline gives CDR1 SQVTM, CDR2 ANQGSEA. V lost 1 base and J lost 3; bases outside the gene matches: 6. The CDR3 runs to 15 residues. In DNA form, the CDR3 reads TGCAGCGTTGAAGTTGGACAGGGGGGGGTCTACGAGCAGTACTTC. This gives the protein CSVEVGQGGVYEQYF.

This clonotype has only a few counts. The chain combines TRBV20-1 with TRBJ2-1; D remains unclear. CDR1 and CDR2 (germline): DFQATT, SNEGSKA (reference sequence). V lost 3 bases to trimming and J lost 2 bases, with 11 bases between them. The CDR3 loop spans 14 amino acids. In DNA, the CDR3 is TGCAGTGCTAGGACCTCGGACCCCTACAATGAGCAGTTCTTC. Its translation: CSARTSDPYNEQFF.

This rearrangement joins TRBV7-9 to TRBJ2-5, with 8 bases matching TRBD2. In germline, CDR1 is SEHNR, CDR2 FQNEAQ (reference sequence). This CDR3 region has 14 residues. J was trimmed by 0 bases and V by 4 bases; bases with no gene match: 1. CDR3 sequence reads: CASSSRGDQETQYF. The CDR3 nucleotides read TGTGCCAGCAGCTCGCGGGGGGACCAAGAGACCCAGTACTTC.

This clonotype was seen only a few times. A much larger clone lies one base from this, so it may be a read error. The CDR3 loop is CASSLLLYTEAFF. The CDR3 region has the DNA TGTGCCAGCAGCTTGTTGCTGTACACTGAAGCTTTCTTT. This rearrangement joins TRBV11-1 to TRBJ1-1; D gene unclear. Germline lookup yields CDR1 SGHAT and CDR2 FQDESV (reference sequence). This CDR3 is built from 13 residues. Trimming removed 3 bases at V and 3 bases at J, with 8 bases between. The full variable domain, in which reference TRBV11-1 and TRBJ1-1 provide the parts outside the CDR3, is EAEVAQSPRYKITEKSQAVAFWCDPISGHATLYWYRQILGQGPELLVQFQDESVVDDSQLPKDRFSAERLKGVDSTLKIQPAELGDSAMYLCASSLLLYTEAFFGQGTRLTVV.

This clonotype appeared a few times. The rearrangement uses TRBV7-2 and TRBJ1-2; TRBD1 matches at 7 bases. The CDR3 sequence is 15 residues long. Germline V gives CDR1 SGHTA, CDR2 FQGNSA. J was trimmed by 4 bases and V by 5 bases; bases with no gene match: 10. In DNA, the CDR3 is TGTGCCAGCAGCGTTCTCAGGGGGGGGTTCTATGGCTACACCTTC. Translation gives CASSVLRGGFYGYTF.

This clonotype was recorded at least ten times. This CDR3 is CASSGVRPRETQYF. CDR3 DNA: TGTGCCAGCAGTGGAGTTCGCCCTCGGGAGACCCAGTACTTC. The chain is built from TRBV6-1 and TRBJ2-5; D call uncertain. CDR1 and CDR2 from the germline V gene are MNHNS and SASEGT. V gave up 4 bases and J gave up 5 bases, with 14 bases separating them. The CDR3 extends over 14 amino acids.

This clonotype was counted only a few times. The chain links TRBV7-2 to TRBJ2-7, with 8 positions matching TRBD2. J gave up 4 bases and V 2 bases, and 10 bases lay outside the gene matches. The V gene's germline CDR1 is SGHTA and CDR2 FQGNSA. This CDR3 is built from 16 residues. CDR3 residues: CASSLPPPGGIYEQYF. As DNA, the CDR3 is TGTGCCAGCAGCTTACCCCCTCCGGGGGGGATTTACGAGCAGTACTTC. Variable domain in full (rest from reference TRBV7-2 and TRBJ2-7): GAGVSQSPSNKVTEKGKDVELRCDPISGHTALYWYRQSLGQGLEFLIYFQGNSAPDKSGLPSDRFSAERTGGSVSTLTIQRTQQEDSAVYLCASSLPPPGGIYEQYFGPGTRLTVT.

This clonotype was found a few times. This chain connects TRBV12-3 or TRBV12-4 to TRBJ2-5; D could derive from TRBD1 or TRBD2 (5 bases each). Trimming removed 7 bases at V and 9 bases at J, with 24 bases between. The CDR3 totals 15 residues. The chain's CDR3 is CASTDVGAINGAQYF. The CDR3 bases are TGTGCCAGCACCGACGTCGGGGCCATTAACGGAGCCCAGTACTTC.

The V call is TRBV28, the J call TRBJ2-7; 7 nucleotides agree with TRBD2. After removal of 5 bases from V and 0 bases from J, the junction contained 7 bases not matched to a gene. CDR1 and CDR2 from the germline V gene are MDHEN and SYDVKM. This CDR3 region has 15 residues. The CDR3 DNA is TGTGCCAGCAGTCTACTAGCGAACCCCTCCTACGAGCAGTACTTC. Its translation: CASSLLANPSYEQYF.